This TCR beta chain was documented in a study of monozygotic twins with inflammatory bowel disease. On this clonotype itself: No antigen is known for it.

Each CDR3 protein gets one entry in TCRdb, which reprocessed the 5' RACE reads and gives no DNA. This sample's table has 330,000 or so distinct CDR3 sequences. Overall study findings and caveats: The inverse Simpson measure of TCRbeta diversity was lower in IBD patients than in healthy co-twins.

The TCR sequence derives from a human donor with ulcerative colitis or Crohn's disease, or a healthy co-twin of an affected twin (not recorded which). Sequencing was done on a sample of blood.

The CDR3 reads CSAQSDVTYEQYF. The chain recombines TRBV20-1 with TRBJ2-7. Per the germline V gene, CDR1 is DFQATT and CDR2 is SNEGSKA (reference sequence). The CDR3 contains 13 residues.